This is a list of T cell receptor beta chains from one sample in a study of OX40 agonist ivuxolimab in advanced cancers. Method: immunoSEQ multiplex PCR; TCRdb's copy keeps in-frame clones and lacks some. The sample lists some 86,000 clones; 90% were seen once. This specimen was CD4+ or CD8+ T cells sorted from blood, taken in a trial of the OX40 agonist ivuxolimab. These receptors were collected from an adult with an advanced solid tumor such as melanoma, head and neck, liver or kidney cancer. Both conserved end residues are part of each CDR3. A D gene is named only where the DNA matches it firmly. Some rows mark clone size as missing; the rest say once, few, many or name a class of expanded clone.

>NA|TRBJ1-4|TRBD1|TRBV7-9
CASSLTSQGKGTNEKLFF
TGTGCCAGCAGCCTAACCTCACAGGGGAAAGGGACTAATGAAAAACTGTTTTTT
>NA|TRBJ2-3|NA|TRBV6-1
CASSYSPGTDTQYF
TGTGCCAGCAGTTATTCGCCTGGCACAGATACGCAGTATTTT
>NA|TRBJ1-1|NA|TRBV28
CASSGAGDAGTEAFF
TGTGCCAGCAGCGGGGCGGGAGACGCTGGCACTGAAGCTTTCTTT
>NA|TRBJ2-1|NA|TRBV15
CATSRDQGSDNEQFF
TGTGCCACCAGCAGAGATCAGGGTTCCGACAATGAGCAGTTCTTC
>NA|TRBJ1-1|TRBD1|TRBV5-4
CASSLYNRGAFF
TGTGCCAGCAGCTTGTACAACAGGGGAGCTTTCTTT
>NA|TRBJ1-1|TRBD1|TRBV2
CASSMGQGVRTEAFF
TGTGCCAGCAGCATGGGACAGGGGGTAAGGACTGAAGCTTTCTTT
>NA|TRBJ1-5|NA|TRBV7-2
CASSFGRALGQPQHF
TGTGCCAGCAGCTTTGGCAGGGCCCTCGGTCAGCCCCAGCATTTT
>NA|TRBJ2-2|TRBD1|TRBV5-6
CASSLLGQGRSGELFF
TGTGCCAGCAGCTTACTCGGACAGGGGAGATCCGGGGAGCTGTTTTTT
>NA|TRBJ2-3|TRBD2|TRBV9
CASSPLAGGITDTQYF
TGTGCCAGCAGCCCGCTAGCGGGGGGTATCACAGATACGCAGTATTTT
>NA|TRBJ2-2|TRBD2|TRBV7-2
CASSLSGGNAGELFF
TGTGCCAGCAGCTTGAGCGGGGGGAATGCCGGGGAGCTGTTTTTT
>NA|TRBJ1-6|NA|TRBV6-1
CASSEGTPNNSPLHF
TGTGCCAGCAGTGAAGGAACCCCAAATAATTCACCCCTCCACTTT
>NA|TRBJ2-1|TRBD1|TRBV4-1
CASSQGDRYNEQFF
TGCGCCAGCAGCCAAGGGGACAGATACAATGAGCAGTTCTTC
>NA|TRBJ1-4|TRBD1|TRBV7-9
CASRGTGELWKLFF
TGTGCCAGCAGGGGGACAGGGGAGTTATGGAAACTGTTTTTT
>NA|TRBJ1-1|NA|TRBV6-5
CASSFQGTEAFF
TGTGCCAGCAGTTTTCAGGGGACTGAAGCTTTCTTT
>NA|TRBJ2-2|TRBD2|TRBV5-4
CASSPGTSGITNTGELFF
TGTGCCAGCAGCCCAGGGACTAGCGGAATAACGAACACCGGGGAGCTGTTTTTT
>NA|TRBJ2-3|NA|TRBV6-1
CASSEILAGGDTQYF
TGTGCCAGCAGTGAAATCCTGGCAGGCGGAGATACGCAGTATTTT
>once|TRBJ2-5|TRBD1|TRBV5-1
CASSSGQMYQETQYF
TGCGCCAGCAGCTCGGGACAGATGTACCAAGAGACCCAGTACTTC
>NA|TRBJ1-1|NA|TRBV6-6
CASWTVSDTEAFF
TGTGCCAGCTGGACAGTGTCGGACACTGAAGCTTTCTTT
>NA|TRBJ2-5|NA|TRBV7-8
CASSSYRTGGETQYF
TGTGCCAGCAGCTCGTACAGGACTGGAGGGGAGACCCAGTACTTC
>NA|TRBJ2-1|TRBD1|TRBV6-5
CASSYSGTGPFNEQFF
TGTGCCAGCAGTTACTCCGGGACAGGACCCTTTAATGAGCAGTTCTTC
>NA|TRBJ1-2|NA|TRBV5-1
CASKLGTGTSYGYTF
TGCGCCAGCAAGTTAGGGACCGGGACAAGCTATGGCTACACCTTC
>NA|TRBJ1-2|NA|TRBV19
CASSTGQNYGYTF
TGTGCCAGTAGTACCGGACAGAACTATGGCTACACCTTC
>NA|TRBJ1-2|NA|TRBV5-6
CASSLSGADYGYTF
TGTGCCAGCAGCTTGTCGGGGGCGGACTATGGCTACACCTTC
>NA|TRBJ1-1|NA|TRBV5-1
CASRGAANTEAFF
TGCGCCAGCAGAGGGGCGGCGAACACTGAAGCTTTCTTT
>NA|TRBJ2-1|NA|TRBV11-3
CASSPRDGYNEQFF
TGTGCCAGCAGCCCCCGGGACGGGTACAATGAGCAGTTCTTC
>NA|TRBJ1-3|NA|TRBV7-8
CASSAPGAGNTIYF
TGTGCCAGCAGCGCGCCGGGCGCTGGAAACACCATATATTTT
>NA|TRBJ2-7|NA|TRBV6-6
CATGRDPYAYEQYF
TGTGCCACTGGCCGGGACCCGTATGCCTACGAGCAGTACTTC
>NA|TRBJ2-3|NA|TRBV5-4
CASSPYSTSTDTQYF
TGTGCCAGCAGCCCCTACTCCACTAGCACAGATACGCAGTATTTT
>NA|TRBJ1-2|TRBD1|TRBV19
CASSTTGGGGYGYTF
TGTGCCAGTAGTACTACAGGGGGCGGAGGCTATGGCTACACCTTC
>few|TRBJ1-1|NA|TRBV29-1
CSGGNRVNIAEAFF
TGCAGCGGAGGAAACAGGGTAAACATCGCTGAAGCTTTCTTT
>NA|TRBJ1-6|TRBD1|TRBV7-9
CASSLGTGQGNSPLHF
TGCGCCAGCAGCTTAGGGACAGGACAGGGTAATTCACCCCTCCACTTT
>NA|TRBJ1-1|TRBD1|TRBV11-1
CASSFPTGGDTEAFF
TGTGCCAGCAGCTTTCCCACAGGGGGAGACACTGAAGCTTTCTTT
>NA|TRBJ2-5|NA|TRBV5-6
CASSSALTGYGETQYF
TGTGCCAGCAGCTCGGCCCTGACGGGGTACGGAGAGACCCAGTACTTC
>NA|TRBJ1-2|NA|TRBV5-1
CASSLSERSYGYTF
TGCGCCAGCAGCTTGAGCGAGCGTAGCTATGGCTACACCTTC
>NA|TRBJ2-2|NA|TRBV25-1
CASRKAGHNTGELFF
TGTGCCAGCCGAAAGGCGGGACACAACACCGGGGAGCTGTTTTTT
>NA|TRBJ2-1|NA|TRBV10-1
CASSEETGPPYNEQFF
TGCGCCAGCAGTGAGGAGACAGGACCTCCCTACAATGAGCAGTTCTTC
>NA|TRBJ1-2|NA|TRBV30
CAWSLTVYGYTF
TGTGCCTGGAGTTTGACAGTCTATGGCTACACCTTC